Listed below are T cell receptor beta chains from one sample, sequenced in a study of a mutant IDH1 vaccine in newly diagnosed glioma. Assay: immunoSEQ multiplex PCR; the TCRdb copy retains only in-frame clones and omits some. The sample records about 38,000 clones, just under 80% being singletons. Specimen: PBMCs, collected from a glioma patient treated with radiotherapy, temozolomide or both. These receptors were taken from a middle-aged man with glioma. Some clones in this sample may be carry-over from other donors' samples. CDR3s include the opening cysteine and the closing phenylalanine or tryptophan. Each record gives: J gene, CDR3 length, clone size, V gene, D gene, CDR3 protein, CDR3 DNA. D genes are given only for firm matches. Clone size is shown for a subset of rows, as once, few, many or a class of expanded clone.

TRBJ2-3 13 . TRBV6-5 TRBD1 CASSSGGWDTQYF TGTGCCAGCAGTTCAGGGGGTTGGGATACGCAGTATTTT
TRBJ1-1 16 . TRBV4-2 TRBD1 CASSLSFRQGDTEAFF TGTGCCAGCAGCCTATCATTCCGACAGGGAGACACTGAAGCTTTCTTT
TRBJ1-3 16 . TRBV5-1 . CASSLAGLRMGNTIYF TGCGCCAGCAGCTTGGCAGGTCTACGGATGGGAAACACCATATATTTT
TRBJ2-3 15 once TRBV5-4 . CASSFRVSSTDTQYF TGTGCCAGCAGCTTCCGAGTCTCTAGCACAGATACGCAGTATTTT
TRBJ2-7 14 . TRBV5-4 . CASSQDLYRREQYF TGTGCCAGCAGCCAGGACCTATACCGTAGGGAGCAGTACTTC
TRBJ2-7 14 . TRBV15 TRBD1 CATGPETGPYEQYF TGTGCCACGGGGCCCGAGACAGGGCCCTACGAGCAGTACTTC
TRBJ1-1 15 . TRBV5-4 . CASSPNARTDADAFF TGTGCCAGCAGCCCCAATGCTCGGACAGACGCGGATGCTTTCTTT
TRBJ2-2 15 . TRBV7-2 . CASSLGGGHTGELFF TGTGCCAGCAGCTTAGGCGGGGGCCACACCGGGGAGCTGTTTTTT
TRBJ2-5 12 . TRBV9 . CASSPGIGTQYF TGTGCCAGCAGCCCAGGGATAGGGACCCAGTACTTC
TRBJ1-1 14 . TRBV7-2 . CASSLDRDWTEAFF TGTGCCAGCAGCTTAGACAGGGACTGGACTGAAGCTTTCTTT
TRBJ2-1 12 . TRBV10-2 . CASSESGNEQFF TGCGCCAGCAGTGAGTCGGGAAATGAGCAGTTCTTC
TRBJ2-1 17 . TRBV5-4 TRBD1 CASSSSRTGGSYNEQFF TGTGCCAGCAGCTCATCCCGGACAGGGGGCAGCTACAATGAGCAGTTCTTC
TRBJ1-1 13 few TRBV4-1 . CASSQEAVTEAFF TGCGCCAGCAGCCAAGAGGCGGTCACTGAAGCTTTCTTT
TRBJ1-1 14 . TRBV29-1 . CSVEGGAGWTEAFF TGCAGCGTTGAGGGTGGCGCAGGGTGGACTGAAGCTTTCTTT
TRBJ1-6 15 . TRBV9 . CASSVEPGQLSPLHF TGTGCCAGCAGCGTAGAGCCAGGACAGCTTTCACCCCTCCACTTT
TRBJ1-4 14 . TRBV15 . CATSPGTDYEKLFF TGTGCCACCAGCCCTGGGACTGACTATGAAAAACTGTTTTTT
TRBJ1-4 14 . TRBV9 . CASSAGPLVEKLFF TGTGCCAGCAGCGCGGGGCCGTTGGTGGAAAAACTGTTTTTT
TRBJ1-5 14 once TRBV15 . CATSRGQINQPQHF TGTGCCACCAGCAGAGGACAGATCAATCAGCCCCAGCATTTT
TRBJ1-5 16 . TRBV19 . CASSTQDTRANQPQHF TGTGCCAGTAGTACCCAAGACACCAGGGCCAATCAGCCCCAGCATTTT
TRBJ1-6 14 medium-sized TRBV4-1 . CASSQGENTSPLHF TGCGCCAGCAGCCAAGGGGAGAACACTTCACCCCTCCACTTT
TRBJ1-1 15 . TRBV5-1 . CASSSLRGADTEAFF TGCGCCAGCAGCTCCCTGAGGGGGGCGGACACTGAAGCTTTCTTT
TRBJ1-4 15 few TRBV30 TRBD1 CAWSVPDRASEKLFF TGTGCCTGGAGTGTACCAGACAGGGCGTCGGAAAAACTGTTTTTT
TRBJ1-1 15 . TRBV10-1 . CASSELTVLNTEAFF TGCGCCAGCAGTGAGCTGACAGTCTTGAACACTGAAGCTTTCTTT
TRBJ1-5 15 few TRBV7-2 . CASSLAGGGGQPQHF TGTGCCAGCAGCTTAGCCGGAGGGGGAGGCCAGCCCCAGCATTTT
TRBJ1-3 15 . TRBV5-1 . CASSPQGSSGNTIYF TGCGCCAGCAGCCCTCAGGGGAGCTCTGGAAACACCATATATTTT
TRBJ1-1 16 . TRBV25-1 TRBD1 CASSPDRGQLRTEAFF TGTGCCAGCAGCCCGGACAGGGGGCAACTGAGAACTGAAGCTTTCTTT
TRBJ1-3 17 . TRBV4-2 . CASSQAQASVFGNTIYF TGTGCCAGCAGCCAAGCCCAGGCGTCAGTCTTCGGAAACACCATATATTTT
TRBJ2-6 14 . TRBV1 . CTSSSGSRANVLTF TGCACCAGCAGTAGCGGAAGTCGGGCCAACGTCCTGACTTTC
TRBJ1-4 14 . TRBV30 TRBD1 CAWSEEGQGEKLFF TGTGCCTGGAGTGAAGAGGGACAGGGGGAAAAACTGTTTTTT
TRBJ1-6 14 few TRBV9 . CASSLQVARSPLHF TGTGCCAGCAGCCTCCAGGTTGCGCGTTCACCCCTCCACTTT
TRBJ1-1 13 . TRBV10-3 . CAIISAVNTEAFF TGTGCCATCATTAGTGCAGTGAACACTGAAGCTTTCTTT
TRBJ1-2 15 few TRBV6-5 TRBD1 CASSSWTGSVRGYTF TGTGCCAGCAGCTCCTGGACAGGGTCAGTTCGGGGCTACACCTTC
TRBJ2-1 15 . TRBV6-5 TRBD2 CASTPLAGVYNEQFF TGTGCCAGCACCCCACTAGCGGGGGTTTACAATGAGCAGTTCTTC
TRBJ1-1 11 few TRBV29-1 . CSGAGGTEAFF TGCAGCGGGGCGGGGGGCACTGAAGCTTTCTTT
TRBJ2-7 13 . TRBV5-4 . CASSLGVGSEQYF TGTGCCAGCAGCTTGGGGGTGGGGTCCGAGCAGTACTTC
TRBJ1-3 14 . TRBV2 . CASTGGEAGNTIYF TGTGCCAGCACTGGAGGGGAGGCTGGAAACACCATATATTTT
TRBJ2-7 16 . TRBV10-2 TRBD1 CASSEFRDRAPHEQYF TGCGCCAGCAGTGAATTCCGGGACAGGGCACCCCACGAGCAGTACTTC
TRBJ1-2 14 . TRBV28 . CASSLGVGYYGYTF TGTGCCAGCAGTTTGGGTGTGGGGTACTATGGCTACACCTTC
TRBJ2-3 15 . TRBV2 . CASSVQGSSTDTQYF TGTGCCAGCAGCGTACAGGGATCCAGCACAGATACGCAGTATTTT
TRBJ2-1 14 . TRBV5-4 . CASSLSGRWNEQFF TGTGCCAGCAGCTTGTCGGGCCGCTGGAATGAGCAGTTCTTC
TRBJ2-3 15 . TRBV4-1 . CASSRRQDLADTQYF TGCGCCAGCAGCCGACGACAGGATCTTGCAGATACGCAGTATTTT
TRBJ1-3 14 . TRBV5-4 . CASSSDPSGNTIYF TGTGCCAGCAGCTCGGACCCATCGGGAAACACCATATATTTT
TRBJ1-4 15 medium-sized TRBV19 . CASSIGPRTNEKLFF TGTGCCAGTAGTATTGGTCCTAGGACTAATGAAAAACTGTTTTTT
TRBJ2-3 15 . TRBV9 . CASSVGEGGADTQYF TGTGCCAGCAGCGTAGGGGAGGGGGGGGCAGATACGCAGTATTTT
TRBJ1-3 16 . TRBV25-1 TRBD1 CASSDSGQGAGNTIYF TGTGCCAGCAGTGATTCGGGACAGGGTGCTGGAAACACCATATATTTT
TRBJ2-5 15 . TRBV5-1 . CASSPDSPGWGTQYF TGCGCCAGCAGCCCGGACAGTCCAGGGTGGGGGACCCAGTACTTC
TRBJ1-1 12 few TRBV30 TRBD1 CALDRENTEAFF TGTGCCTTGGACAGGGAGAACACTGAAGCTTTCTTT
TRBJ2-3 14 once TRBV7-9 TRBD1 CASSLTTGPDTQYF TGTGCCAGCAGCTTAACGACAGGGCCAGATACGCAGTATTTT
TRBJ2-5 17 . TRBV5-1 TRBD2 CASSLGTSGGVQETQYF TGCGCCAGCAGCTTGGGGACTAGCGGGGGGGTGCAAGAGACCCAGTACTTC
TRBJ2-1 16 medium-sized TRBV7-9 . CASSRSSGVFYNEQFF TGTGCCAGCAGCCGTTCCTCGGGGGTATTCTACAATGAGCAGTTCTTC
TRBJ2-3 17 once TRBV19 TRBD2 CASRPRGSGDGTDTQYF TGTGCCAGTAGGCCCCGGGGTAGCGGGGATGGCACAGATACGCAGTATTTT
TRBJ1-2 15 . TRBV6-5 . CASSYGGDFNYGYTF TGTGCCAGCAGTTACGGGGGCGATTTCAACTATGGCTACACCTTC
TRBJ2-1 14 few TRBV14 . CASSQEAVYNEQFF TGTGCCAGCAGCCAAGAGGCCGTCTACAATGAGCAGTTCTTC
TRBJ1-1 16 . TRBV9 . CASSPTVGAYNTEAFF TGTGCCAGCAGCCCCACCGTCGGGGCGTATAACACTGAAGCTTTCTTT
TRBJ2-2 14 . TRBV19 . CASNGGLVAGELFF TGTGCCAGTAACGGGGGGCTAGTTGCCGGGGAGCTGTTTTTT
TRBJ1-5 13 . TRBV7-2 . CASSPQRDQPQHF TGTGCCAGCAGCCCACAGCGAGATCAGCCCCAGCATTTT
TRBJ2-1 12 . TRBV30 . CAWSGGRNEQFF TGTGCCTGGAGTGGTGGAAGGAATGAGCAGTTCTTC
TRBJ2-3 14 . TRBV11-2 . CASSSGFSTDTQYF TGTGCCAGCAGTTCTGGATTCTCCACAGATACGCAGTATTTT
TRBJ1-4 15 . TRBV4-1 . CASSQVETGGEKLFF TGCGCCAGCAGCCAAGTGGAGACAGGCGGTGAAAAACTGTTTTTT
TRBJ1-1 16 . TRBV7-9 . CASIDSPGRKNTEAFF TGTGCCAGCATCGATTCCCCCGGCCGGAAGAACACTGAAGCTTTCTTT